The 11 T cell receptor beta chains below all came from one sample that was sequenced in a study of blood T cell repertoires in COVID-19. The protocol was immunoSEQ multiplex PCR, while the TCRdb copy is restricted to in-frame clones and leaves out a portion. The sample records 210,000 or so clones, roughly 80% being singletons. Sequencing used peripheral blood. The receptors shown here come from a human donor in a cohort sampled during active COVID-19.

The genes are TRBV25-1 and TRBJ2-5, with 9 bases fitting TRBD1. Germline trimming cut 2 bases from V and 5 bases from J; bases unmatched to any gene: 3. Germline values: CDR1 MGHDK, CDR2 SYGVNS. CDR3 length equals 14 residues. The CDR3 loop reads CASSELGTGETQYF. In DNA form, the CDR3 reads TGTGCCAGCAGTGAACTTGGGACAGGGGAGACCCAGTACTTC. Looking up the rest from reference TRBV25-1 and TRBJ2-5 gives the full variable domain: EADIYQTPRYLVIGTGKKITLECSQTMGHDKMYWYQQDPGMELHLIHYSYGVNSTEKGDLSSESTVSRIRTEHFPLTLESARPSHTSQYLCASSELGTGETQYFGPGTRLLVL.

As concerns this clone: Other DNA variants within this sample encode the same CDR3. The chain uses TRBV24-1 and TRBJ2-7; 9 bases are shared with TRBD1. CDR1 and CDR2 (germline): KGHDR, SFDVKD. J lost 4 bases, V lost 3 bases, and 6 bases had no gene match. The CDR3 covers 15 residues. The CDR3: CATSDGGQGGYEQYF. The CDR3 DNA sequence: TGTGCCACCAGTGATGGGGGACAGGGTGGTTACGAGCAGTACTTC.

The gene calls are TRBV6-6 and TRBJ2-7; TRBD2 is a possible D gene (5 bases). Deletions cut 0 bases from V and 0 bases from J, with 6 bases between. CDR3 size: 14 residues. CDR1 MNHNY and CDR2 SVGAGI come from the germline V gene (reference sequence). CDR3 bases: TGTGCCAGCAGTTACTCTGGGAGCTCCTACGAGCAGTACTTC. Encoded protein: CASSYSGSSYEQYF.

The chain is built from TRBV28 and TRBJ2-7, with TRBD2 as a possible D gene (5 bases). The CDR3 has 14 amino acids. V was cut by 5 bases and J by 3 bases, with 14 bases left in between. Germline CDR1 MDHEN, CDR2 SYDVKM. This chain's CDR3 is CASSRLVGDYEQYF. CDR3 in DNA: TGTGCCAGCAGTCGCCTCGTCGGGGACTACGAGCAGTACTTC. The variable domain in full, with the rest retrieved from reference TRBV28 and TRBJ2-7, is DVKVTQSSRYLVKRTGEKVFLECVQDMDHENMFWYRQDPGLGLRLIYFSYDVKMKEKGDIPEGYSVSREKKERFSLILESASTNQTSMYLCASSRLVGDYEQYFGPGTRLTVT.

This clone was recorded only once. J is TRBJ1-3 and V is TRBV5-1; maybe TRBD1 (5 bases). CDR1 is SGHRS and CDR2 is YFSETQ in the germline V gene. The CDR3 is made up of 16 amino acids. V was trimmed by 0 bases and J by 3 bases, leaving 13 bases between them. The CDR3: CASSLEVGGGGNTIYF. CDR3 nucleotides: TGCGCCAGCAGCTTGGAAGTTGGGGGAGGTGGAAACACCATATATTTT.

The chain couples TRBV7-2 to TRBJ2-2; D perhaps matches TRBD2 (5 bases). Germline loops: CDR1 SGHTA, CDR2 FQGNSA. There are 15 residues in the CDR3. V was pared by 4 bases and J by 2 bases, with 11 bases between. In nucleotides, the CDR3 is TGTGCCAGCAGCTCCGGCGGGTCCAACACCGGGGAGCTGTTTTTT. It is translated as CASSSGGSNTGELFF.

The V and J genes are TRBV10-2 and TRBJ1-5, with 7 positions matching TRBD1. The CDR3 length is 16 residues. CDR1 WSHSY and CDR2 SAAADI come from the germline V gene. After removal of 10 bases from V and 2 bases from J, the junction contained 14 bases not matched to a gene. Here the CDR3 DNA reads TGCGCCACCTCGGGTCTACAGGGGAGAGGCAATCAGCCCCAGCATTTT. Its translation: CATSGLQGRGNQPQHF.

This clone was counted between two and nine times. This chain links TRBV4-2 with TRBJ1-2; D gene uncertain. V lost 4 bases and J 4 bases, leaving 7 bases between the germline ends. The germline gives CDR1 LGHNA, CDR2 YNFKEQ. The CDR3 is 12 residues long. The CDR3 region is CASSRAGYGYTF. The CDR3 bases are TGTGCCAGCAGCCGGGCCGGCTATGGCTACACCTTC.

V usage is TRBV28 and J usage is TRBJ1-6; 9 positions match TRBD1. The V gene end was trimmed by 6 bases and the J gene end by 7 bases; junction bases not matched to a gene: 7. The CDR3 runs to 15 residues. CDR1 and CDR2 from the germline V gene are MDHEN and SYDVKM. CDR3 amino acids: CASRATGGANSPLHF. The CDR3 DNA reads as TGTGCCAGCAGAGCAACAGGGGGCGCGAATTCACCCCTCCACTTT.

This chain connects TRBV19 to TRBJ2-2; D possibly corresponds to TRBD2 (5 bases). V lost 1 base and J 6 bases, leaving 9 bases between the germline ends. Looked up from germline, CDR1 is LNHDA and CDR2 is SQIVND (reference sequence). The length of the CDR3 is 14 residues. The CDR3 reads CASSIALGAGELFF. CDR3 nucleotides: TGTGCCAGTAGTATAGCACTAGGTGCCGGGGAGCTGTTTTTT.

Note on this clone: One end of the junction is discordant with germline, which a read error may explain. The chain couples TRBV19 to TRBJ2-4, with D tentatively TRBD1 (6 bases). The germline CDR1 and CDR2 sequences are LNHDA and SQIVND (reference sequence). The CDR3 spans 10 residues. CDR3 amino acids: CASSILDSLF. The CDR3 DNA sequence: TGTGCCAGTAGTATCTTGGACAGCCTATTC.